This TCR beta chain was sequenced in a study of T cells in Graves' hyperthyroidism and ophthalmopathy. Study-wide points: Most thyroid clonotypes expanded above 0.001 appeared in blood too. A median 6.5 months before onset, the model predicted ophthalmopathy.

This clonotype occurred many times. Its target is not known. What was amplified from RNA transcripts were TCR beta CDR3 regions. Carried out on the TCR CDR3, a first-round RT-PCR used the HTBI primer set. TCRdb used MiXCR to reprocess the multiplex PCR reads, holding one entry per CDR3 protein. The sample includes some 300,000 distinct CDR3 sequences, 16% seen only once; the top ten take around 34%. Graves' hyperthyroidism qualified as stable when ophthalmopathy did not progress within 18 months. This clonotype was obtained from a man younger than 40 with Graves' hyperthyroidism. Sequenced material: blood.

The CDR3 bases are TGTGCCAGCAGTTTAAGTAGTTCCTACGAGCAGTACTTC. It yields the protein CASSLSSSYEQYF. The chain employs TRBV12-3 or TRBV12-4 and TRBJ2-7; no firm D call. The CDR3 extends over 13 amino acids. V shed 2 bases and J shed 1 base, with 6 bases lying between them.